The rows below give T cell receptor beta chains drawn from one sample of a study of shared clonotypes between healthy human individuals. The assay was immunoSEQ multiplex PCR, and TCRdb's table has in-frame clones only and misses some. The sample includes about 2 million clones, approximately 94% of them seen just once. The sample consisted of naive CD8+ T cells sorted from blood. These receptors all come from a man aged 18 to 29 in good health. The CDR3 runs from the conserved cysteine through the conserved F or W. A D gene is named only where the DNA matches it firmly.

v_gene,len,j_gene,d_gene,CDR3nt,CDR3aa
TRBV5-5,12,TRBJ1-4,TRBD1,TGTGCATCGACAGGGAGGACTGAAAAACTGTTTTTT,CASTGRTEKLFF
TRBV6-6,13,TRBJ1-1,.,TGTGCCAGCAGTGGCCAGGGGATTACTGAAGCTTTCTTT,CASSGQGITEAFF
TRBV27,14,TRBJ1-4,TRBD1,TGTGCCAGCAGTCCGGGACAGTTTAATGAAAAACTGTTTTTT,CASSPGQFNEKLFF
TRBV5-4,15,TRBJ2-1,TRBD2,TGTGCCAGCAGCTCCCTAGCGGGAGTAAGCAATGAGCAGTTCTTC,CASSSLAGVSNEQFF
TRBV7-9,13,TRBJ2-5,.,TGTGCCAGCAGCTTACAACTAAAAGAGACCCAGTACTTC,CASSLQLKETQYF
TRBV30,13,TRBJ2-7,.,TGTGCCTGGAGGGACCCAGGAACCTACGAGCAGTACTTC,CAWRDPGTYEQYF
TRBV7-8,14,TRBJ2-7,.,TGTGCCAGCAGCCCGGCGCCGGGAGACTACGAGCAGTACTTC,CASSPAPGDYEQYF
TRBV6-5,15,TRBJ2-1,.,TGTGCCAGCAGTTACGGGTTGGGGGGTAAAAATGAGCAGTTCTTC,CASSYGLGGKNEQFF
TRBV5-6,15,TRBJ1-1,.,TGTGCCAGCAGCTTTTTAGAGGGCGTGGACACTGAAGCTTTCTTT,CASSFLEGVDTEAFF
TRBV4-1,15,TRBJ1-2,TRBD1,TGCGCCAGCAGCCATGCCCCTGACAGGGACGAAGGCTACACCTTC,CASSHAPDRDEGYTF
TRBV15,14,TRBJ2-7,TRBD1,TGTGCCACCAGCCCCGGGACAGAGAGCTACGAGCAGTACTTC,CATSPGTESYEQYF
TRBV29-1,14,TRBJ2-1,TRBD2,TGCAGCATTGGGGGTGGACTAGAATCTCCTGAGCAGTTCTTC,CSIGGGLESPEQFF
TRBV19,15,TRBJ2-1,TRBD2,TGTGCCAGTAGTCCCAATAGCGGGATAGACAATGAGCAGTTCTTC,CASSPNSGIDNEQFF
TRBV6-5,14,TRBJ2-7,TRBD1,TGTGCCAGCAGACAAGGACAGGGGGTCTACGAGCAGTACTTC,CASRQGQGVYEQYF
TRBV30,14,TRBJ1-2,.,TGTGCCTGGAGATTCGAGAACCCTAACTATGGCTACACCTTC,CAWRFENPNYGYTF
TRBV7-9,14,TRBJ2-7,TRBD2,TGTGCCAGCAGCTCCGAGGCGGGGGCCTACGAGCAGTACTTC,CASSSEAGAYEQYF
TRBV5-4,13,TRBJ1-2,TRBD1,TGTGCCAGCAGCTTAGACAGGGGTAATGGCTACACCTTC,CASSLDRGNGYTF
TRBV14,17,TRBJ2-7,TRBD2,TGTGCCAGCAGCCACCGTCCGGGACTAGCGGGGCCCTACGAGCAGTACTTC,CASSHRPGLAGPYEQYF